The 32 T cell receptor beta chains listed next were all sequenced from one sample in a study of OX40 agonist ivuxolimab in advanced cancers. Sequencing was performed with immunoSEQ multiplex PCR; in TCRdb, only in-frame clones are kept and a portion is missing. This sample yields about 85,000 clones, of which 65% to 90% are seen a single time; around 2% belongs to the top ten. The input for sequencing was CD4+ or CD8+ T cells sorted from blood, taken in a trial of the OX40 agonist ivuxolimab. The receptor source for this set is an adult with an advanced solid tumor such as melanoma, head and neck, liver or kidney cancer.

This clone was detected a few times. The chain links TRBV2 to TRBJ2-2, with D hard to call. The V end lost 6 bases, the J end lost 2 bases, and 19 bases lay between the germline ends. Germline V gives CDR1 SNHLY, CDR2 FYNNEI. The CDR3 is made up of 17 amino acids. This CDR3 reads CASRMRTSLRNTGELFF. The CDR3 bases are TGTGCCAGCAGGATGCGGACGTCCCTCCGCAACACCGGGGAGCTGTTTTTT.

In this sample, this clone turned up once. The chain links TRBV7-5 to TRBJ1-5; the table's D call TRBD1 went unverified against the DNA. TRBV7-5 has pseudogene status. The CDR3 totals 16 residues. The CDR3 spells CVRSLRGQGSNQPQHF. CDR3 DNA: TGTGTCAGAAGCTTAAGGGGACAGGGTAGCAATCAGCCCCAGCATTTT.

This sequence joins TRBV7-9 and TRBJ1-5; 7 nucleotides line up with TRBD1. The germline V gene encodes CDR1 SEHNR and CDR2 FQNEAQ (reference sequence). CDR3 length: 13 amino acids. The J segment lost 7 bases and the V segment lost 2 bases, leaving 2 bases of the junction unmatched. CDR3 sequence: CASSLIGGQPQHF. CDR3 nucleotides: TGTGCCAGCAGCTTAATAGGGGGCCAGCCCCAGCATTTT. Supplemented by reference TRBV7-9 and TRBJ1-5, the full variable domain reads DTGVSQNPRHKITKRGQNVTFRCDPISEHNRLYWYRQTLGQGPEFLTYFQNEAQLEKSRLLSDRFSAERPKGSFSTLEIQRTEQGDSAMYLCASSLIGGQPQHFGDGTRLSIL.

The chain uses TRBV18 and TRBJ1-2, with no clear D. The CDR3 runs to 14 residues. The ends were cut back, 3 bases at V and 6 bases at J, with 14 bases in the middle. CDR1 KGHSH and CDR2 LQKENI come from the germline V gene. CDR3 in amino acids: CASSPKSSGNGYTF. CDR3 nucleotide sequence: TGTGCCAGCTCACCTAAGTCCTCGGGTAATGGCTACACCTTC. The full variable domain, completed using reference TRBV18 and TRBJ1-2, is NAGVMQNPRHLVRRRGQEARLRCSPMKGHSHVYWYRQLPEEGLKFMVYLQKENIIDESGMPKERFSAEFPKEGPSILRIQQVVRGDSAAYFCASSPKSSGNGYTFGSGTRLTVV.

The chain couples TRBV25-1 to TRBJ1-5, with D perhaps matching TRBD1 (6 bases). The CDR3 contains 17 residues. V lost 4 bases to trimming and J lost 0 bases, with 16 bases between them. Germline V gene lookup returns CDR1 MGHDK and CDR2 SYGVNS. The CDR3 DNA reads as TGTGCCAGCAGTGCCGGGCCCGGGACACTTAGCAATCAGCCCCAGCATTTT. It translates to CASSAGPGTLSNQPQHF.

The V and J genes are TRBV7-3 and TRBJ2-5; weak D call: TRBD2 (5 bases). There are 14 residues in the CDR3. The germline gives CDR1 SGHTA, CDR2 FQGTGA. V was trimmed by 0 bases and J by 5 bases, leaving 10 bases between them. The CDR3 sequence: CASSLTASGETQYF. CDR3 bases: TGTGCCAGCAGCTTAACGGCCTCGGGGGAGACCCAGTACTTC.

The J gene is TRBJ2-3, the V gene TRBV5-1; no reliable D call. The germline V gene encodes CDR1 SGHRS and CDR2 YFSETQ. The CDR3 extends over 15 amino acids. V gave up 0 bases and J gave up 5 bases, with 13 bases separating them. The CDR3 DNA is TGCGCCAGCAGCTTGGAGTCAAAAGACGGAGATACGCAGTATTTT. Amino acids: CASSLESKDGDTQYF.

The chain employs TRBV5-1 and TRBJ2-1; possible D gene TRBD2, 6 bases. CDR1 is SGHRS, CDR2 YFSETQ, per germline. The CDR3 has 14 amino acids. V was pared by 5 bases and J by 8 bases, with 17 bases between. CDR3 bases: TGCGCCAGCAGACTCCAGGGAGGTGGGGATGAGCAGTTCTTC. It is translated as CASRLQGGGDEQFF. Based on the CDR3 plus reference TRBV5-1 and TRBJ2-1, the full variable domain is KAGVTQTPRYLIKTRGQQVTLSCSPISGHRSVSWYQQTPGQGLQFLFEYFSETQRNKGNFPGRFSGRQFSNSRSEMNVSTLELGDSALYLCASRLQGGGDEQFFGPGTRLTVL.

This clone was seen a single time. The chain couples TRBV6-5 to TRBJ2-7, with TRBD2 matching over 13 bases. Germline loops: CDR1 MNHEY, CDR2 SVGAGI. This CDR3 comprises 16 residues. The junction had 4 bases not matched to a gene; V was cut back by 0 bases and J by 5 bases. The CDR3 DNA sequence: TGTGCCAGCAGTTACTCGGGACTAGCGGGGTGGGACGAGCAGTACTTC. Translated: CASSYSGLAGWDEQYF.

The J gene is TRBJ1-6, the V gene TRBV5-8, with TRBD1 identical over 8 bases. This CDR3 contains 16 residues. V shed 4 bases and J 7 bases; nucleotides not matched to a gene: 10. Germline lookup yields CDR1 SGHTS and CDR2 YDEGEE. In DNA, the CDR3 is TGTGCCAGCAGCCGGTTAAACAGGGGGACAAATTCACCCCTCCACTTT. Residues: CASSRLNRGTNSPLHF.

This clone appeared a single time. The gene calls are TRBV7-2 and TRBJ2-3; D perhaps matches TRBD2 (5 bases). CDR3 length equals 13 residues. The germline V and J ends were trimmed by 6 bases and 7 bases, with 14 bases remaining between them. The germline V gene encodes CDR1 SGHTA and CDR2 FQGNSA. CDR3 nucleotide sequence: TGTGCCAGCAGACAAGGGAGTTTGCATACGCAGTATTTT. Its translation is CASRQGSLHTQYF.

The chain uses TRBV2 and TRBJ2-7; TRBD1 aligns across 10 bases. The CDR3 covers 19 residues. With V trimmed by 7 bases and J by 3 bases, 21 bases remained unmatched. CDR1 is SNHLY and CDR2 is FYNNEI in the germline V gene. The CDR3 DNA follows: TGTGCCAGCAAACAGTTTTCGGGGACAGGGGCAGTCATCCACTACGAGCAGTACTTC. Translated: CASKQFSGTGAVIHYEQYF.

V is TRBV6-6 and J is TRBJ2-5, with 9 bases aligning to TRBD1. In germline, CDR1 is MNHNY, CDR2 SVGAGI (reference sequence). With 4 bases clipped from V and 3 bases from J, the junction kept 6 bases outside the gene matches. The CDR3 extends over 15 amino acids. CDR3 coding DNA: TGTGCCAGCAGTTTTACAGGGGGCAACAAAGAGACCCAGTACTTC. It translates to CASSFTGGNKETQYF.

For this clone: The same CDR3 also results from other DNA sequences found in this sample. This sequence joins TRBV6-5 and TRBJ1-1; TRBD1 might be the D (5 bases). Trimming took 3 bases from V and 5 from J, leaving 7 bases between them. The CDR3 runs 12 residues. Germline V gene data show CDR1 as MNHEY and CDR2 as SVGAGI. The CDR3 DNA is TGTGCCAGCAGTTATGAGGGGACTGAAGCTTTCTTT. It codes for CASSYEGTEAFF.

The V and J genes are TRBV21-1 and TRBJ2-5. TRBV21-1 corresponds to a pseudogene. The CDR3 runs 15 residues. The CDR3 DNA reads TGTGCCAGCGAAAAGACCGGGGCCCTAGAGGAGACCCAGTACTTC. Amino acid sequence: CASEKTGALEETQYF.

The chain carries TRBV27 and TRBJ2-7, with D perhaps being TRBD1 or TRBD2 (6 bases each). CDR1 and CDR2 (germline): MNHEY, SMNVEV (reference sequence). V lost 3 bases and J lost 2, with 14 bases in between. This CDR3 has 15 amino acids. Here the CDR3 reads CASSFTGTATYEQYF. The CDR3 region has the DNA TGTGCCAGCAGTTTCACAGGGACTGCAACCTACGAGCAGTACTTC.

The V and J genes are TRBV10-2 and TRBJ1-2; 8 nucleotides match TRBD1. The CDR3 totals 14 residues. The germline V gene has CDR1 WSHSY and CDR2 SAAADI. The V gene end was trimmed by 3 bases and the J gene end by 4 bases; junction bases not matched to a gene: 4. Written as DNA, the CDR3 is TGCGCCAGCAGTGACCAGGGGGCGGGCTATGGCTACACCTTC. This encodes CASSDQGAGYGYTF.

This clone was seen a few times. The V and J genes are TRBV5-6 and TRBJ2-3; 8 bases align to TRBD2. Per the germline V gene, CDR1 is SGHDT and CDR2 is YYEEEE. The CDR3 covers 16 residues. The V and J ends lost 4 bases and 2 bases, in that order; junction bases with no gene match: 9. CDR3 protein: CASSMWTSTYTDTQYF. The CDR3 DNA is TGTGCCAGCAGCATGTGGACTAGCACCTACACAGATACGCAGTATTTT.

Judged by abundance, this clone is medium-sized (0.01 to 0.1%). V usage is TRBV13 and J usage is TRBJ1-6; D possibly corresponds to TRBD1 (5 bases). In germline, CDR1 is PRHDT, CDR2 FYEKMQ (reference sequence). Trimming took off 1 base at V and 7 bases at J, with 8 bases between the two ends. The CDR3 contains 14 residues. The chain's CDR3 is CASSLARDNSPLHF. The DNA of the CDR3 is TGTGCCAGCAGCTTAGCGCGGGACAATTCACCCCTCCACTTT.

V gene TRBV19 combines with J gene TRBJ1-1, with D hard to call. The germline V gene has CDR1 LNHDA and CDR2 SQIVND (reference sequence). The CDR3 sequence is 14 residues long. Trimming cost V 6 bases and J 4 bases, with 15 bases left between them. The CDR3 region is CASRNRMGSTEAFF. The CDR3 nucleotides read TGTGCCAGTAGAAATCGGATGGGGAGCACTGAAGCTTTCTTT.

This rearrangement joins TRBV25-1 to TRBJ1-3, with D unresolved. Germline V gene data show CDR1 as MGHDK and CDR2 as SYGVNS. The CDR3 loop spans 16 amino acids. Between the trimmed V and J ends, which lost 0 bases and 0 bases, there was a span of 9 bases. The CDR3: CASSEYRGGSGNTIYF. Here the CDR3 DNA reads TGTGCCAGCAGTGAATACCGCGGCGGCTCTGGAAACACCATATATTTT.

This clone was observed once. The chain has TRBV19 and TRBJ1-2, with 7 bases aligning to TRBD1. The CDR3 consists of 18 residues. Trimming cost V 4 bases and J 4 bases; bases outside gene matches: 18. Germline loops: CDR1 LNHDA, CDR2 SQIVND (reference sequence). The CDR3 sequence: CASSTLRNFRDSAYGYTF. Here the CDR3 DNA reads TGTGCCAGTAGTACACTCCGTAACTTCCGGGACAGCGCCTATGGCTACACCTTC.

DNA for the CDR3: TGTGCCAGCACCGACAAGGGGGGAAACTACGAGCAGTACTTC. Amino acids: CASTDKGGNYEQYF. The chain carries TRBV6-5 and TRBJ2-7; D tentatively reads TRBD1 or TRBD2 (6 bases each). V was trimmed by 7 bases and J by 3 bases, leaving 16 bases between them. This CDR3 is 14 amino acids long. Germline values: CDR1 MNHEY, CDR2 SVGAGI.

The gene calls are TRBV6-1 and TRBJ2-7, with D perhaps matching TRBD1 (5 bases). The CDR3 loop spans 13 amino acids. The V gene lost 7 bases and the J gene lost 3 bases, with 13 bases spanning the gap. Per germline, CDR1 MNHNS and CDR2 SASEGT. The CDR3 sequence: CASTLDSDYEQYF. The CDR3 bases are TGTGCCAGCACCCTCGACAGCGACTACGAGCAGTACTTC.

This clone was found once. This chain connects TRBV27 to TRBJ1-4; no definite D call. The CDR3 covers 8 residues. In germline, CDR1 is MNHEY, CDR2 SMNVEV (reference sequence). Trimming took off 11 bases at V and 10 bases at J, with 5 bases between the two ends. The CDR3 nucleotides are TGTGCCCCGTTAAAACTGTTTTTT. Translating it yields CAPLKLFF.

V usage is TRBV5-1 and J usage is TRBJ2-1; D may be TRBD2 (7 bases). The V end lost 0 bases, the J end lost 7 bases, and 17 bases lay between the germline ends. The germline V gene has CDR1 SGHRS and CDR2 YFSETQ. This CDR3 is built from 16 residues. CDR3 DNA: TGCGCCAGCAGCTTGGAGGGGGACTATCTGGGGAATGAGCAGTTCTTC. Protein: CASSLEGDYLGNEQFF. Together with reference TRBV5-1 and TRBJ2-1, the CDR3 gives the full variable domain: KAGVTQTPRYLIKTRGQQVTLSCSPISGHRSVSWYQQTPGQGLQFLFEYFSETQRNKGNFPGRFSGRQFSNSRSEMNVSTLELGDSALYLCASSLEGDYLGNEQFFGPGTRLTVL.

The gene calls are TRBV6-5 and TRBJ2-7; either TRBD1 or TRBD2 may supply D (6 bases each). Deletions cut 5 bases from V and 6 bases from J, with 14 bases between. The germline gives CDR1 MNHEY, CDR2 SVGAGI. This CDR3 region has 13 residues. The CDR3 DNA is TGTGCCAGCAGTCTTGGGGGGCCAATCGAGCAGTACTTC. It is translated as CASSLGGPIEQYF.

V and J are TRBV27 and TRBJ1-1; the D gene is possibly TRBD1 (6 bases). CDR3 length: 13 amino acids. V gave up 3 bases and J gave up 5 bases, with 10 bases separating them. The germline CDR1 and CDR2 sequences are MNHEY and SMNVEV (reference sequence). The CDR3 bases are TGTGCCAGCAGTTTTGGGGGGCGAACTGAAGCTTTCTTT. Protein: CASSFGGRTEAFF.

This clone turned up a few times. The genes are TRBV28 and TRBJ2-7, with a tentative D call TRBD2 (7 bases). Germline CDR1 reads MDHEN; CDR2 reads SYDVKM. Trimming shortened V by 5 bases and J by 3 bases, and 17 bases separated the two germline ends. The CDR3 spans 15 residues. Here the CDR3 reads CASSLLGGRDYEQYF. CDR3 coding DNA: TGTGCCAGCAGTCTCTTGGGGGGGCGCGACTACGAGCAGTACTTC.

This chain connects TRBV28 to TRBJ1-5, with 8 bases that match TRBD1. Trimming cost V 6 bases and J 0 bases; bases outside gene matches: 13. Germline values: CDR1 MDHEN, CDR2 SYDVKM. The CDR3 has 18 amino acids. CDR3 sequence (DNA): TGTGCCAGCAGCCCAGGCGAGGACAGGGCGAATAGCAATCAGCCCCAGCATTTT. Its protein is CASSPGEDRANSNQPQHF.

A single count supports this clone. V usage is TRBV10-2 and J usage is TRBJ2-7; 11 positions match TRBD2. This CDR3 is built from 16 residues. The trim removed 8 bases at V and 1 base at J, leaving 10 bases unmatched. The V gene's germline CDR1 is WSHSY and CDR2 SAAADI. The chain's CDR3 is CASRAISGGESYEQYF. The DNA of the CDR3 is TGCGCCAGCCGAGCAATTAGCGGGGGGGAATCCTACGAGCAGTACTTC.

V is TRBV18 and J is TRBJ2-3, with D tentatively TRBD1 (5 bases). The CDR3 loop spans 14 amino acids. CDR1 is KGHSH and CDR2 is LQKENI in the germline V gene. Trimming took 3 bases from V and 1 from J, leaving 8 bases between them. The CDR3 DNA sequence: TGTGCCAGCTCACCGGGGCTAGGCACAGATACGCAGTATTTT. It translates to CASSPGLGTDTQYF. The entire variable domain, with the rest obtained from reference TRBV18 and TRBJ2-3, is as follows: NAGVMQNPRHLVRRRGQEARLRCSPMKGHSHVYWYRQLPEEGLKFMVYLQKENIIDESGMPKERFSAEFPKEGPSILRIQQVVRGDSAAYFCASSPGLGTDTQYFGPGTRLTVL.